The rows below give T cell receptor beta chains drawn from one sample of a study of T cell changes during pregnancy in multiple sclerosis. Libraries were prepared by immunoSEQ multiplex PCR; TCRdb keeps only in-frame clonotypes and omits some of them. Among around 40,000 clones listed, 89% were seen once. The starting material was CD4+ T cells from peripheral blood mononuclear cells, obtained in the first trimester of pregnancy. Every receptor here comes from a female donor with multiple sclerosis, enrolled in a pregnancy study. Both conserved end residues are part of each CDR3. D genes are given only for firm matches. Clone size is not always given. Where it is, it says once, few, many or a class for expanded clones.

clone size: .; V gene: TRBV5-4; J gene: TRBJ2-5; D gene: TRBD1; CDR3 protein: CASSDRGMETQYF; CDR3 DNA: TGTGCCAGCAGCGACAGGGGTATGGAGACCCAGTACTTC
clone size: once; V gene: TRBV2; J gene: TRBJ2-2; D gene: .; CDR3 protein: CASVNFVDTGELFF; CDR3 DNA: TGTGCCAGCGTGAACTTTGTTGACACCGGGGAGCTGTTTTTT
clone size: .; V gene: TRBV14; J gene: TRBJ2-3; D gene: TRBD2; CDR3 protein: CASSQARSSGSLTDTQYF; CDR3 DNA: TGTGCCAGCAGCCAAGCGAGGTCTAGCGGGTCACTCACAGATACGCAGTATTTT
clone size: few; V gene: TRBV10-1; J gene: TRBJ2-5; D gene: TRBD2; CDR3 protein: CASSESYLAGGETQYF; CDR3 DNA: TGCGCCAGCAGTGAGTCGTATCTAGCGGGAGGGGAGACCCAGTACTTC
clone size: .; V gene: TRBV11-2; J gene: TRBJ1-1; D gene: TRBD1; CDR3 protein: CASSLAPRGDTEAFF; CDR3 DNA: TGTGCCAGCAGCTTAGCCCCCAGGGGGGACACTGAAGCTTTCTTT
clone size: few; V gene: TRBV9; J gene: TRBJ2-1; D gene: .; CDR3 protein: CASSVRQDNEQFF; CDR3 DNA: TGTGCCAGCAGCGTTAGACAGGACAATGAGCAGTTCTTC
clone size: .; V gene: TRBV29-1; J gene: TRBJ2-1; D gene: TRBD1; CDR3 protein: CSVTGTGGESSYNEQFF; CDR3 DNA: TGCAGCGTAACTGGGACAGGGGGCGAGAGCTCCTACAATGAGCAGTTCTTC
clone size: .; V gene: TRBV11-1; J gene: TRBJ2-1; D gene: TRBD2; CDR3 protein: CASSLALGLAGRNEQFF; CDR3 DNA: TGTGCCAGCAGCTTAGCGTTGGGACTAGCGGGACGTAATGAGCAGTTCTTC
clone size: .; V gene: TRBV19; J gene: TRBJ2-1; D gene: TRBD2; CDR3 protein: CASDAGTTYNEQFF; CDR3 DNA: TGTGCCAGTGACGCCGGGACTACCTACAATGAGCAGTTCTTC
clone size: .; V gene: TRBV7-2; J gene: TRBJ2-7; D gene: .; CDR3 protein: CASSLALLSSYEQYF; CDR3 DNA: TGTGCCAGCAGCTTAGCTCTCTTGAGCTCCTACGAGCAGTACTTC
clone size: .; V gene: TRBV2; J gene: TRBJ2-1; D gene: TRBD2; CDR3 protein: CANKRESGNEQFF; CDR3 DNA: TGTGCCAACAAGCGGGAGTCTGGCAATGAGCAGTTCTTC
clone size: few; V gene: TRBV5-4; J gene: TRBJ1-1; D gene: .; CDR3 protein: CASSLGTGGASAFF; CDR3 DNA: TGTGCCAGCAGCTTGGGTACGGGGGGCGCTTCGGCTTTCTTT
clone size: .; V gene: TRBV28; J gene: TRBJ2-5; D gene: .; CDR3 protein: CASSKAGSQETQYF; CDR3 DNA: TGTGCCAGCAGTAAAGCGGGCAGCCAAGAGACCCAGTACTTC
clone size: .; V gene: TRBV10-3; J gene: TRBJ2-2; D gene: .; CDR3 protein: CATEAGMGTGELFF; CDR3 DNA: TGTGCCACCGAGGCTGGTATGGGCACCGGGGAGCTGTTTTTT
clone size: .; V gene: TRBV30; J gene: TRBJ2-1; D gene: TRBD2; CDR3 protein: CAWSRGSSSGRMGNNEQFF; CDR3 DNA: TGTGCCTGGAGCCGGGGTTCGTCTAGCGGGAGAATGGGAAACAATGAGCAGTTCTTC